This paragraph covers one TCR beta chain sequence. Antigen unknown. Germline V gene data show CDR1 as MNHNS and CDR2 as SASEGT. The ends lost 7 bases at V and 7 bases at J; junction bases unmatched: 9. The CDR3 has 14 amino acids. This sample was included in a study of cytomegalovirus exposure and HLA in healthy donors. Primers included in the PCR were 60 Vbeta and 13 Jbeta primers. Authors' processing steps: A later analysis counted about 80 million unique TCR beta chains, some 12 million shared. Sequenced by immunoSEQ multiplex PCR; TCRdb stores in-frame clones only, minus some. The V and J calls and clone size are taken from that table; D and trimming were inferred from the DNA. The sample table sets out around 150,000 clones. The study's findings and limits: Common viral pathogens were later found to be apparently linked to several of the most significant clusters. As was reported, the HLA-A and HLA-B alleles of most subjects were accurately predicted from TCR beta sequences. Of the V segments, some could not be distinguished, including TRBV6-2 and TRBV6-3, and were excluded.

The sequencing sample was made of PBMCs. This TCR derives from a man aged 25-45 years in good health and CMV-seronegative. The rearrangement joins TRBV6-1 to TRBJ2-1, with 8 bases that match TRBD2. DNA for the CDR3: TGTGCCAGCACTCCAGCGGGAGAGTCAAATGAGCAGTTCTTC. It codes for CASTPAGESNEQFF.